This T cell receptor (beta chain) came from a study of OX40 agonist ivuxolimab in advanced cancers. General study results and limits: Patients with a partial response at 0.1-3.0 mg/kg had among the lowest clonal expansion. Expanded clones were, on average, more numerous among CD8+ T cells than CD4+.

TCRdb keeps only in-frame clones here, not all; method: immunoSEQ multiplex PCR. In the table there are tens of thousands of clones, about 85% of which are singletons. People who had autoimmune disease history or systemic immunosuppression were excluded. This CDR3 has 11 amino acids. V lost 5 bases and J lost 5, with 6 bases in between. Germline assignment: CDR1 SEHNR and CDR2 FQNEAQ (reference sequence). As concerns this clone: Its matching antigen is unknown.

This chain joins TRBV7-9 and TRBJ1-1; D not resolved. The origin of this receptor is an adult with an advanced solid tumor such as melanoma, head and neck, liver or kidney cancer. The sample consisted of CD4+ or CD8+ T cells sorted from blood, taken in a trial of the OX40 agonist ivuxolimab. The CDR3 region has the DNA TGTGCCAGCAGCCTTGCAACTGAAGCTTTCTTT. It yields the protein CASSLATEAFF.